This T cell receptor beta chain was observed in a study of blood T cell repertoires in COVID-19. Produced via immunoSEQ multiplex PCR; TCRdb's table is partial and in-frame only. Of roughly 170,000 clones in the sample, around 85% were seen once. V lost 6 bases and J lost 3, with 19 bases in between. Per the germline V gene, CDR1 is GTSNPN and CDR2 is SVGIG (reference sequence). The CDR3 loop spans 15 amino acids. The source of this sequence is a man in his 60s who had recovered from COVID-19. Sequenced input: peripheral blood. The chain carries TRBV30 and TRBJ2-3; a weak D match, TRBD2 (7 bases). The CDR3 sequence: CACTWGGQWTDTQYF. In DNA form, the CDR3 reads TGTGCCTGCACTTGGGGGGGGCAATGGACAGATACGCAGTATTTT.